The clone carrying this TCR beta chain showed up just a few times. The antigen is unknown. These data originate in a study of CD8 T cells in ankylosing spondylitis. General study findings and limits: Clones linked to the disease showed a CD8+ phenotype. They occurred at relatively low frequencies in peripheral blood. Seemingly distinctive of ankylosing spondylitis blood was a TCR beta motif formed by eight highly homologous variants.

This CDR3 is built from 15 residues. V lost 6 bases to trimming and J lost 7 bases; unmatched junction nucleotides: 10. For TCR beta, libraries came from quantitative 5'-RACE with molecular barcodes. TCRdb called the 5' RACE reads again in MiXCR, with one record for every CDR3 protein. In the table there are hundreds of thousands of distinct CDR3 sequences, 10% to 15% of which are singletons. This receptor was identified in a male donor with ankylosing spondylitis. This rearrangement joins TRBV12-3 or TRBV12-4 to TRBJ2-2; 8 bases fit TRBD1. Sequenced material: blood, either unsorted or a sorted T cell fraction (not recorded which). The CDR3 DNA is TGTGCCAGCAGCGTCCAGGGGGCGCTTGTCGGGGAGCTGTTTTTT. It translates to CASSVQGALVGELFF.